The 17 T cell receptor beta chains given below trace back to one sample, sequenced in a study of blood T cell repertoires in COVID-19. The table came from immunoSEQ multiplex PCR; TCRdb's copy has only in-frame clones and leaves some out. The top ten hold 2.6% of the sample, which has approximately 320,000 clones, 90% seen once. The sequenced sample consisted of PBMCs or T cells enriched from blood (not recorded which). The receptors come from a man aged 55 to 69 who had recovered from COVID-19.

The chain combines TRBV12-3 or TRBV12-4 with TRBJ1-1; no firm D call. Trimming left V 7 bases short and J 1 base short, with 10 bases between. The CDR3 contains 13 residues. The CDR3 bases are TGTGCCAGCACCAGGATGGCGAACACTGAAGCTTTCTTT. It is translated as CASTRMANTEAFF.

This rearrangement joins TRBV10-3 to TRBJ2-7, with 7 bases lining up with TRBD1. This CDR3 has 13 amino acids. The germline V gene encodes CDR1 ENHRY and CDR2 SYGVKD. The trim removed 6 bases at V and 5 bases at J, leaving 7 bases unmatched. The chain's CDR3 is CAIRKQGLHEQYF. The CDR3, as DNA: TGTGCCATCAGGAAACAGGGGCTCCACGAGCAGTACTTC.

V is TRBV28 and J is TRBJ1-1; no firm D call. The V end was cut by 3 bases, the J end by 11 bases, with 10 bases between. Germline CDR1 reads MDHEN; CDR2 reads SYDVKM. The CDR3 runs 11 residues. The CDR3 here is CASSFLRGAFF. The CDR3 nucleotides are TGTGCCAGCAGTTTCTTGAGAGGCGCTTTCTTT.

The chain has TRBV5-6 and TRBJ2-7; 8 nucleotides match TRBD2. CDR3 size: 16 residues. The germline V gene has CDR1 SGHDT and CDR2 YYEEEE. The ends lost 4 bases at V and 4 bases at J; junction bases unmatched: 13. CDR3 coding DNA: TGTGCCAGCAGCCTCGTAGGGAGCGGGGGCCAATACGAGCAGTACTTC. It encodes CASSLVGSGGQYEQYF.

CDR3 region: CASSLYQGGGEQYF. DNA of the CDR3: TGCGCCAGCAGCTTGTATCAGGGGGGCGGGGAGCAGTACTTC. The V call is TRBV5-1, the J call TRBJ2-7; D is perhaps TRBD1 (7 bases). The germline CDR1 and CDR2 sequences are SGHRS and YFSETQ. V was shortened by 1 base and J by 7 bases, with 15 bases between the two germline ends. CDR3 length: 14 amino acids. The variable domain in full, with the rest retrieved from reference TRBV5-1 and TRBJ2-7, is KAGVTQTPRYLIKTRGQQVTLSCSPISGHRSVSWYQQTPGQGLQFLFEYFSETQRNKGNFPGRFSGRQFSNSRSEMNVSTLELGDSALYLCASSLYQGGGEQYFGPGTRLTVT.

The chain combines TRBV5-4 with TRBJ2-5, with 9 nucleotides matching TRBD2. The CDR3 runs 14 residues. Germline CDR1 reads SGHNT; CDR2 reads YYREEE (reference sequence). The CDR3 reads CATRARGGRETQYF. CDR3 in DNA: TGTGCTACCCGGGCGCGGGGGGGCCGGGAGACCCAGTACTTC.

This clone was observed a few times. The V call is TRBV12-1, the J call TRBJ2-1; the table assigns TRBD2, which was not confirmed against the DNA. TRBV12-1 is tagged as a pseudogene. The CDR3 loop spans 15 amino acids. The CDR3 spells CASSLKREGYNEQFF. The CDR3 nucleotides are TGTGCCAGCAGCCTTAAACGGGAGGGCTACAATGAGCAGTTCTTC.

CDR3 protein: CAWSGRGGRAGLEAFF. The CDR3 bases are TGTGCCTGGAGTGGTAGGGGTGGTAGGGCCGGGTTGGAAGCTTTCTTT. The chain has TRBV30 and TRBJ1-1; weak D call: TRBD1 (5 bases). CDR3 length: 16 amino acids. In germline, CDR1 is GTSNPN, CDR2 SVGIG (reference sequence). Trimming took 1 base from V and 8 from J, leaving 23 bases between them.

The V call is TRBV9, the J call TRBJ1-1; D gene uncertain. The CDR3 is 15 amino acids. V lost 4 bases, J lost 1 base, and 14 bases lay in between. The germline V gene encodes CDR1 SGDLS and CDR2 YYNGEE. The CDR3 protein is CASSPGTARNTEAFF. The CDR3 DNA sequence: TGTGCCAGCAGCCCAGGTACCGCGCGGAACACTGAAGCTTTCTTT.

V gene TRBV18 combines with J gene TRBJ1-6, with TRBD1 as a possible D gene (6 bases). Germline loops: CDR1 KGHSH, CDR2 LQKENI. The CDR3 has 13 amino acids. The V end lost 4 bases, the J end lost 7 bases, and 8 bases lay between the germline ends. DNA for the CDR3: TGTGCCAGCTCACAAGGACAGAATTCACCCCTCCACTTT. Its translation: CASSQGQNSPLHF.

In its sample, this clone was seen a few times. The CDR3 protein is CASSERGDTEAFF. CDR3 coding DNA: TGTGCCAGCAGTGAACGGGGGGACACTGAAGCTTTCTTT. This rearrangement joins TRBV6-1 to TRBJ1-1; maybe TRBD1 (5 bases). Germline V gene lookup returns CDR1 MNHNS and CDR2 SASEGT. The CDR3 sequence is 13 residues long. The ends were cut back, 2 bases at V and 3 bases at J, with 7 bases in the middle.

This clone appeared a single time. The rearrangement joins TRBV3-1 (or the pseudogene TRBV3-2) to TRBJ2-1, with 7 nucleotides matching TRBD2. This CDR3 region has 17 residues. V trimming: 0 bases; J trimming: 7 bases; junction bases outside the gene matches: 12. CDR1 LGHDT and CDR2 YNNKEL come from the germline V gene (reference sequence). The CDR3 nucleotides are TGTGCCAGCAGCCAAGAAGTACCGGGGAGGGCCATAAATGAGCAGTTCTTC. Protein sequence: CASSQEVPGRAINEQFF.

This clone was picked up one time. CDR3 residues: CASSQTGGEKLFF. CDR3 in DNA: TGCGCCAGCAGCCAGACAGGGGGAGAAAAACTGTTTTTT. The gene calls are TRBV4-1 and TRBJ1-4; TRBD1 agrees at 9 bases. The V segment lost 3 bases and the J segment 8 bases; nucleotides outside the gene matches: 1. The CDR3 is 13 residues long. Germline lookup yields CDR1 MGHRA and CDR2 YSYEKL.

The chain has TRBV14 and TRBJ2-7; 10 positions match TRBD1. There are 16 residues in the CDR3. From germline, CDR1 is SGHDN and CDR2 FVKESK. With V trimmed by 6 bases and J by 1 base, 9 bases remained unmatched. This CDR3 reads CASSPLTGQGSYEQYF. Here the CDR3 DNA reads TGTGCCAGCAGTCCCCTTACGGGACAGGGGTCCTACGAGCAGTACTTC. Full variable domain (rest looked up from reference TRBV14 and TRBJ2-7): EAGVTQFPSHSVIEKGQTVTLRCDPISGHDNLYWYRRVMGKEIKFLLHFVKESKQDESGMPNNRFLAERTGGTYSTLKVQPAELEDSGVYFCASSPLTGQGSYEQYFGPGTRLTVT.

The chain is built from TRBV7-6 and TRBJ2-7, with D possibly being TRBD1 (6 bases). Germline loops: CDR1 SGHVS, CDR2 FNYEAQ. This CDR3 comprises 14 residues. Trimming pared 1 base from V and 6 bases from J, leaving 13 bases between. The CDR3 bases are TGTGCCAGCAGCTTAGACAGGGTAGGAGGCGAGCAGTACTTC. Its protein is CASSLDRVGGEQYF.

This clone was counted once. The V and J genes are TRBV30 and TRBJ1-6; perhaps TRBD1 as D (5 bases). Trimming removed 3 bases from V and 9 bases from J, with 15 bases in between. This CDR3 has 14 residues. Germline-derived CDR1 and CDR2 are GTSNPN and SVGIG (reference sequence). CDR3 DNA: TGTGCCTGGAGGGGATCCGGGGGTACTTCACCCCTCCACTTT. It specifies CAWRGSGGTSPLHF. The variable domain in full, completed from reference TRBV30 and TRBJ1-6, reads SQTIHQWPATLVQPVGSPLSLECTVEGTSNPNLYWYRQAAGRGLQLLFYSVGIGQISSEVPQNLSASRPQDRQFILSSKKLLLSDSGFYLCAWRGSGGTSPLHFGNGTRLTVT.

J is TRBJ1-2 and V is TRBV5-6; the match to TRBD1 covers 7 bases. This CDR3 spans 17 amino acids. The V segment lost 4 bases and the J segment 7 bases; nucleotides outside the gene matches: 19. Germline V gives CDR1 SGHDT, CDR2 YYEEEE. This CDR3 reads CASSIYHGKGGLFGYTF. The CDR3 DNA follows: TGTGCCAGCAGCATCTATCATGGGAAAGGGGGCCTTTTTGGCTACACCTTC.